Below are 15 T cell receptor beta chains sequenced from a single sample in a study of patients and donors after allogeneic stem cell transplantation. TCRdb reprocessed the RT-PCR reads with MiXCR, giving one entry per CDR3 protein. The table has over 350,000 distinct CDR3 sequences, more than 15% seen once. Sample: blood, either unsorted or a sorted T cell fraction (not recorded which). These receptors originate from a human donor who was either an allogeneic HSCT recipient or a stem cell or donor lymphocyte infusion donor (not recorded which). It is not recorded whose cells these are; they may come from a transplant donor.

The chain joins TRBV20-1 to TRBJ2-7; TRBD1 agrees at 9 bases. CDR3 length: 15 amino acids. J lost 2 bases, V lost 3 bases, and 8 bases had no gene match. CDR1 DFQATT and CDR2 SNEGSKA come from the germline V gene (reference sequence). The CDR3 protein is CSASVPGQGPYEQYF. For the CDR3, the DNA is TGCAGTGCTAGTGTACCGGGACAGGGTCCCTACGAGCAGTACTTC.

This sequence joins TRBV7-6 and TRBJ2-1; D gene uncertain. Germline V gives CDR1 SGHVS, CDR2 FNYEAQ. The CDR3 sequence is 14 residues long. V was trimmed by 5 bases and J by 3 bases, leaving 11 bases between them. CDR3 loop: CASSPLPGYNEQFF. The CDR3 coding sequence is TGTGCCAGCAGCCCCCTGCCGGGCTACAATGAGCAGTTCTTC.

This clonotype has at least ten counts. CDR3 sequence reads: CASARTANTEAFF. DNA for the CDR3: TGTGCCTCAGCCAGGACAGCCAACACTGAAGCTTTCTTT. The chain is built from TRBV30 and TRBJ1-1; TRBD1 is a possible D gene (6 bases). CDR1 and CDR2 from the germline V gene are GTSNPN and SVGIG (reference sequence). The CDR3 length is 13 residues. The V end was cut by 7 bases, the J end by 2 bases, with 14 bases between.

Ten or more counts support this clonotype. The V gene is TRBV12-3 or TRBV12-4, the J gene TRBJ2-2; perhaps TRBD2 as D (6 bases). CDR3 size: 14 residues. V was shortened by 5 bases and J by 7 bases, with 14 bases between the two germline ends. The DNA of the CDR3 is TGTGCCAGCAGTGGGAGGCGCTGGGACGGGGAGCTGTTTTTT. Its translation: CASSGRRWDGELFF.

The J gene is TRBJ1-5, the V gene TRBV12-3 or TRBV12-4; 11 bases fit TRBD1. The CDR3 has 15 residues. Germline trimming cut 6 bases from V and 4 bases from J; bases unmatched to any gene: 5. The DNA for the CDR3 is TGTGCCAGCAGACCGGGACAGGGGGGGAATCAGCCCCAGCATTTT. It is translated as CASRPGQGGNQPQHF.

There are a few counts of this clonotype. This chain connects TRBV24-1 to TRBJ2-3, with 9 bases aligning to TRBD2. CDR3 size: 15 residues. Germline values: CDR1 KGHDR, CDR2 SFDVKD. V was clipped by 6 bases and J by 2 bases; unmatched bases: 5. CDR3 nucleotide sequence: TGTGCCACCAGTCGAGCGGGAGGACTCACAGATACGCAGTATTTT. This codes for CATSRAGGLTDTQYF.

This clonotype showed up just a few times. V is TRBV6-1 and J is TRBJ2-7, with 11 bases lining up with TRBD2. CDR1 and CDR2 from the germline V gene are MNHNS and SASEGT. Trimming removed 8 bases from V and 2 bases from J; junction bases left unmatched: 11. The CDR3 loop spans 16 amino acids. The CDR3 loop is CASGTSGRVGTYEQYF. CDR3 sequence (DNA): TGTGCCAGCGGGACTAGCGGCCGGGTGGGGACCTACGAGCAGTACTTC.

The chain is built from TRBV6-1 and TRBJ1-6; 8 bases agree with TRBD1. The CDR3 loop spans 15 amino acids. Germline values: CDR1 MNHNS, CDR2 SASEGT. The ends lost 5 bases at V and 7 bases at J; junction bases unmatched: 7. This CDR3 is CASSNDRDRNSPLHF. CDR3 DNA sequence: TGTGCCAGCAGTAACGACCGGGACAGGAATTCACCCCTCCACTTT.

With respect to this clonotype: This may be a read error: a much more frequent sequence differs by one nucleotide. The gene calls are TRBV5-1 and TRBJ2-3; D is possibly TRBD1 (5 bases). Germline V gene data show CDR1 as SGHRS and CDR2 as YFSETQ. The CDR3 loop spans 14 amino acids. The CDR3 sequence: CASSLGQSIDTQYF. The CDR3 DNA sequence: TGCGCCAGCAGCTTGGGACAGAGCATAGATACGCAGTATTTT. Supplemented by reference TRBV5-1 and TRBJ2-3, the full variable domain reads KAGVTQTPRYLIKTRGQQVTLSCSPISGHRSVSWYQQTPGQGLQFLFEYFSETQRNKGNFPGRFSGRQFSNSRSEMNVSTLELGDSALYLCASSLGQSIDTQYFGPGTRLTVL.

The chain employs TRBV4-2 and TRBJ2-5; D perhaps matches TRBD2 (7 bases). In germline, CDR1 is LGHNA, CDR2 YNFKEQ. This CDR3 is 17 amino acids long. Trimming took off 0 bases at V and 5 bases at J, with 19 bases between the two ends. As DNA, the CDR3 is TGTGCCAGCAGCCAAGAGGGCTGGGGGGGCCGGGGGGAGACCCAGTACTTC. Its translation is CASSQEGWGGRGETQYF.

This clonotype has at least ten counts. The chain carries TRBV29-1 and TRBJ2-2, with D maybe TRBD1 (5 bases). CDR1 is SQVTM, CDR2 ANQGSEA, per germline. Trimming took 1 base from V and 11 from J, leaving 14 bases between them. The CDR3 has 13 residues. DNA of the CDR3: TGCAGCGTTGAAGGGCAGGGAATTGGTGAGCTGTTTTTT. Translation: CSVEGQGIGELFF.

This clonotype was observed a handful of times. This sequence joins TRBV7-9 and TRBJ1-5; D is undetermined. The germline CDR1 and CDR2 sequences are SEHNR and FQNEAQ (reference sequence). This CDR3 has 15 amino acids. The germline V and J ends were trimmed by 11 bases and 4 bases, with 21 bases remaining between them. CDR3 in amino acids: CASQSQVSTNQPQHF. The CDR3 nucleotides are TGTGCCTCACAATCCCAGGTTTCGACTAATCAGCCCCAGCATTTT.

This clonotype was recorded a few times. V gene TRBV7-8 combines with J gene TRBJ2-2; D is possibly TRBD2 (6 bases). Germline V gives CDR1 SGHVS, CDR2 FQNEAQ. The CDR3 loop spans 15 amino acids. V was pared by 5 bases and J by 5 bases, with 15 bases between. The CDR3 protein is CASSLLEGGTGELFF. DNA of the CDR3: TGTGCCAGCAGCCTTTTGGAGGGTGGGACCGGGGAGCTGTTTTTT.

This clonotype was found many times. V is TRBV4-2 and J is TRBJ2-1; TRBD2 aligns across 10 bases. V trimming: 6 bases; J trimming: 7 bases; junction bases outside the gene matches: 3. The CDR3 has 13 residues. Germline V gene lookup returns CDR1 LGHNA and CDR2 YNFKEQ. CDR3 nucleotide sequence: TGTGCCAGCAGACAACTAGCGGGAAATGAGCAGTTCTTC. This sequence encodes CASRQLAGNEQFF.

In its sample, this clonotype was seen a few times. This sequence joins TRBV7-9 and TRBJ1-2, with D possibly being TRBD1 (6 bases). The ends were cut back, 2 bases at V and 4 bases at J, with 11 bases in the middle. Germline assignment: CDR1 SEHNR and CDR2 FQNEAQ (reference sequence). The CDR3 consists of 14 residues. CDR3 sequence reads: CASSLTGNVYGYTF. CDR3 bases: TGTGCCAGCAGCTTAACAGGGAATGTCTATGGCTACACCTTC.